A single sample is the source of the 26 T cell receptor beta chains below, sequenced in a study of CD8 T cells in ankylosing spondylitis. TCRdb re-called the 5' RACE reads with MiXCR, one entry per CDR3 protein. The sample records 150,000 to 200,000 distinct CDR3 sequences, 13% being singletons. Sequences were obtained from blood, either unsorted or a sorted T cell fraction (not recorded which). These receptors originate from a female donor with ankylosing spondylitis or in good health (not recorded which).

This clonotype has just a few counts. The chain carries TRBV5-1 and TRBJ2-1; D is ambiguous. Germline CDR1 and CDR2: SGHRS and YFSETQ. This CDR3 is built from 14 residues. The V end lost 0 bases, the J end lost 3 bases, and 7 bases lay between the germline ends. The CDR3 DNA reads as TGCGCCAGCAGCTTGGGGGAATACTACAATGAGCAGTTCTTC. Its protein product is CASSLGEYYNEQFF.

About this clonotype: A much larger clone sits a single nucleotide away, making a read error possible. The V call is TRBV3-1, the J call TRBJ2-7, with 7 nucleotides matching TRBD2. Germline V gene data show CDR1 as LGHDT and CDR2 as YNNKEL (reference sequence). There are 15 residues in the CDR3. CDR3 amino acids: CANSQPTGGSYEQYF. The CDR3 DNA is TGTGCCAACAGCCAACCAACGGGAGGTAGCTACGAGCAGTACTTC.

The table lists this clonotype with a few counts. The V and J genes are TRBV9 and TRBJ2-1; D may be TRBD1 or TRBD2 (5 bases each). The germline V gene encodes CDR1 SGDLS and CDR2 YYNGEE. V was shortened by 3 bases and J by 7 bases, with 17 bases between the two germline ends. The CDR3 totals 15 residues. CDR3 sequence: CASSAAGTTVNEQFF. In nucleotides, the CDR3 is TGTGCCAGCAGCGCGGCCGGGACGACAGTGAATGAGCAGTTCTTC.

The V gene is TRBV5-1, the J gene TRBJ1-2, with D unresolved. Per germline, CDR1 SGHRS and CDR2 YFSETQ. The V gene lost 0 bases and the J gene lost 4 bases, with 10 bases spanning the gap. The CDR3 extends over 14 amino acids. The CDR3 DNA reads as TGCGCCAGCAGCTTGGACCCTGTGGGCTATGGCTACACCTTC. Translation: CASSLDPVGYGYTF.

This clonotype was detected a few times. The chain employs TRBV4-2 and TRBJ2-1; TRBD2 is a possible D gene (6 bases). V was clipped by 2 bases and J by 8 bases, with 10 bases between them. Germline values: CDR1 LGHNA, CDR2 YNFKEQ. The CDR3 runs to 13 residues. CDR3 sequence (DNA): TGTGCCAGCAGCCAATCTAGCGTAGATGAGCAGTTCTTC. Translation gives CASSQSSVDEQFF.

This clonotype was found many times. This is likely a read error, given that the CDR3 carries no conserved phenylalanine or tryptophan at its end. No DNA is shown, since the ends of the CDR3 on it are uncertain; the CDR3 is the one TCRdb lists. The chain links TRBV7-3 to TRBJ2-3; the listed D gene, TRBD1, was not tested against the DNA. The CDR3 sequence runs 13 residues, both termini included. From germline, CDR1 is SGHTA and CDR2 FQGTGA. This chain's CDR3 is CASSQGPTGPFIA.

The DNA of the CDR3 is TGCGCCAGCAGCCTGGAGACTAGAAGCACAGATACGCAGTATTTT. Encoded protein: CASSLETRSTDTQYF. The chain carries TRBV4-3 and TRBJ2-3; TRBD2 is a possible D gene (6 bases). The CDR3 totals 15 residues. Trimming left V 4 bases short and J 0 bases short, with 11 bases between. Germline values: CDR1 LGHNA, CDR2 YSLEER.

This clonotype was detected ten times or more. The V call is TRBV11-2, the J call TRBJ2-3; unclear D gene. Trimming cost V 0 bases and J 5 bases, with 9 bases left between them. The CDR3 runs 14 residues. Germline lookup yields CDR1 SGHAT and CDR2 FQNNGV. DNA of the CDR3: TGTGCCAGCAGCTTAGATACCGCGTTAGATACGCAGTATTTT. Encoded protein: CASSLDTALDTQYF.

This clonotype has only a few counts. The chain carries TRBV5-1 and TRBJ2-3, with D possibly matching TRBD2 (6 bases). The V and J ends lost 2 bases and 0 bases respectively, with 13 bases between them. Germline loops: CDR1 SGHRS, CDR2 YFSETQ. The CDR3 sequence is 16 residues long. The CDR3 loop is CASSFLAGGSTDTQYF. Here the CDR3 DNA reads TGCGCCAGCAGCTTCCTAGCTGGAGGGAGCACAGATACGCAGTATTTT.

There are many counts of this clonotype. The chain joins TRBV7-6 to TRBJ1-1, with D possibly being TRBD1 (5 bases). V lost 1 base and J lost 2, with 11 bases in between. The CDR3 spans 15 residues. Germline V gene lookup returns CDR1 SGHVS and CDR2 FNYEAQ. The CDR3 region has the DNA TGTGCCAGCAGCTTAGTCCAGGGAACCAACACTGAAGCTTTCTTT. This gives the protein CASSLVQGTNTEAFF.

This clonotype appeared many times. The CDR3 spells CASSAPGSYGYTF. CDR3 nucleotide sequence: TGTGCCAGCAGCGCGCCCGGGAGCTATGGCTACACCTTC. The chain uses TRBV7-2 and TRBJ1-2; no reliable D call. The germline V gene encodes CDR1 SGHTA and CDR2 FQGNSA. V lost 5 bases and J 4 bases, leaving 11 bases between the germline ends. This CDR3 spans 13 amino acids.

This clonotype came up a few times. The chain links TRBV7-9 to TRBJ2-2; a weak D match, TRBD2 (5 bases). CDR1 and CDR2 from the germline V gene are SEHNR and FQNEAQ (reference sequence). The CDR3 totals 13 residues. The CDR3: CVSRSANTGELFF. CDR3 in DNA: TGTGTCTCCCGTAGCGCGAACACCGGGGAGCTGTTTTTT.

Regarding this clonotype: The conserved phenylalanine or tryptophan is not found at the CDR3 terminus, so this likely reflects a read error. The V gene is TRBV27, the J gene TRBJ2-1; D unresolved. Trimming removed 1 base from V and 3 bases from J, with 7 bases in between. The germline gives CDR1 MNHEY, CDR2 SMNVEV (reference sequence). The CDR3 spans 14 residues. The CDR3 DNA reads TGTGCCAGCAGTTTATTGGCAGTCTACAATGAGCAGTTCGTC. Translated: CASSLLAVYNEQFV.

This clonotype was counted many times. The rearrangement uses TRBV7-8 and TRBJ1-5; 8 bases map to TRBD1. The CDR3 is 15 amino acids. Trimming removed 0 bases from V and 7 bases from J; junction bases left unmatched: 5. Per germline, CDR1 SGHVS and CDR2 FQNEAQ. CDR3 coding DNA: TGTGCCAGCAGCTTAGCGACAGGGGCTGGCCAGCCCCAGCATTTT. As protein: CASSLATGAGQPQHF.

This clonotype has a count of ten or more. The chain joins TRBV11-1 to TRBJ1-1, with 7 bases lining up with TRBD1. The CDR3 consists of 18 residues. Germline trimming cut 1 base from V and 0 bases from J; bases unmatched to any gene: 11. CDR1 SGHAT and CDR2 FQDESV come from the germline V gene (reference sequence). CDR3 protein: CASSLVVLRQGMNTEAFF. The CDR3 bases are TGTGCCAGCAGCTTAGTAGTATTGAGACAGGGAATGAACACTGAAGCTTTCTTT.

Only a few counts were recorded for this clonotype. The gene calls are TRBV7-2 and TRBJ2-5, with 12 nucleotides matching TRBD2. The CDR3 is 15 amino acids. Germline assignment: CDR1 SGHTA and CDR2 FQGNSA. Trimming cost V 3 bases and J 5 bases; bases outside gene matches: 4. The CDR3 reads CASSLGLAGRETQYF. Here the CDR3 DNA reads TGTGCCAGCAGCTTGGGACTAGCGGGCCGGGAGACCCAGTACTTC.

V and J are TRBV12-3 or TRBV12-4 and TRBJ2-1; D uncertain. This CDR3 spans 14 amino acids. V gave up 3 bases and J gave up 5 bases, with 11 bases separating them. CDR3 in DNA: TGTGCCAGCAGTTTTGGCGGCGCAAACAATGAGCAGTTCTTC. It specifies CASSFGGANNEQFF.

This clonotype was observed many times. The chain has TRBV3-1 and TRBJ2-7, with a possible D match to TRBD2 (6 bases). Germline V lookup: CDR1 LGHDT, CDR2 YNNKEL (reference sequence). With 0 bases removed from V and 1 base from J, the gap between germline ends came to 10 bases. The CDR3 covers 15 residues. The chain's CDR3 is CASSQEGGASYEQYF. CDR3 nucleotides: TGTGCCAGCAGCCAAGAGGGCGGGGCATCCTACGAGCAGTACTTC.

This clonotype was seen repeatedly, ten times or more. This rearrangement joins TRBV15 to TRBJ2-5, with D perhaps matching TRBD1 (6 bases). Germline-derived CDR1 and CDR2 are LNHNV and YYDKDF (reference sequence). Deletions cut 5 bases from V and 4 bases from J, with 17 bases between. This CDR3 has 15 residues. The DNA for the CDR3 is TGTGCCACCAGCCGACTTCGGACAGCTGGAGAGACCCAGTACTTC. This sequence encodes CATSRLRTAGETQYF. The variable domain in full, completed from reference TRBV15 and TRBJ2-5, reads DAMVIQNPRYQVTQFGKPVTLSCSQTLNHNVMYWYQQKSSQAPKLLFHYYDKDFNNEADTPDNFQSRRPNTSFCFLDIRSPGLGDTAMYLCATSRLRTAGETQYFGPGTRLLVL.

This clonotype was seen at least ten times. The chain combines TRBV5-1 with TRBJ2-5; 9 nucleotides line up with TRBD1. The CDR3 sequence is 15 residues long. J was trimmed by 5 bases and V by 4 bases; bases with no gene match: 9. Germline V gene sequence: CDR1 SGHRS, CDR2 YFSETQ. The CDR3 protein is CASSIGTGKEETQYF. The CDR3 region has the DNA TGCGCCAGCAGCATCGGGACAGGGAAAGAGGAGACCCAGTACTTC.

This clonotype was counted at least ten times. This chain links TRBV7-9 with TRBJ2-4; the match to TRBD1 covers 8 bases. CDR3 length: 13 amino acids. CDR1 is SEHNR, CDR2 FQNEAQ, per germline (reference sequence). V was pared by 8 bases and J by 5 bases, with 5 bases of the junction left unmatched. CDR3 region: CASDQGAENIQYF. The CDR3 coding sequence is TGTGCCAGCGACCAGGGGGCTGAAAACATTCAGTACTTC.

V and J are TRBV4-3 and TRBJ2-1; 8 bases line up with TRBD1. This CDR3 is built from 17 residues. Germline CDR1 reads LGHNA; CDR2 reads YSLEER. V lost 4 bases to trimming and J lost 7 bases; unmatched junction nucleotides: 15. DNA of the CDR3: TGCGCCAGCAGCCTAAAGTCCGGGACAGGAGTCCAGAATGAGCAGTTCTTC. Translation gives CASSLKSGTGVQNEQFF.

There are many counts of this clonotype. The J gene is TRBJ2-3, the V gene TRBV29-1; a possible D gene is TRBD2 (7 bases). This CDR3 is 13 amino acids long. Germline V gives CDR1 SQVTM, CDR2 ANQGSEA. As DNA, the CDR3 is TGCAGTTCTAGGGGGGGGGCCACAGATACGCAGTATTTT. It codes for CSSRGGATDTQYF.

This chain joins TRBV11-3 and TRBJ2-4; 7 bases are shared with TRBD1. In germline, CDR1 is SGHNT, CDR2 YENEEA. Losses at the gene ends were 0 bases for V and 3 bases for J; bases not matched to a gene: 8. There are 17 residues in the CDR3. CDR3 nucleotide sequence: TGTGCCAGCAGCTTAGAGAAGGGGGCGCAAGACAAAAACATTCAGTACTTC. It yields the protein CASSLEKGAQDKNIQYF.

The chain employs TRBV5-6 and TRBJ2-2; 7 nucleotides line up with TRBD1. The CDR3 length is 16 residues. Unmatched junction bases numbered 4, after V lost 0 bases and J lost 2 bases. The germline V gene encodes CDR1 SGHDT and CDR2 YYEEEE. This chain's CDR3 is CASSLGWDRNTGELFF. CDR3 bases: TGTGCCAGCAGCTTGGGTTGGGACAGAAACACCGGGGAGCTGTTTTTT.

This clonotype was seen at least ten times. The chain combines TRBV12-3 or TRBV12-4 with TRBJ1-5; D possibly corresponds to TRBD1 (5 bases). This CDR3 has 14 amino acids. The V end was cut by 5 bases, the J end by 7 bases, with 15 bases between. The DNA for the CDR3 is TGTGCCAGCAGTGGGGGAGGGGTCAACCAGCCCCAGCATTTT. It is translated as CASSGGGVNQPQHF.